This T cell receptor (beta chain) was identified during a study of shared clonotypes between healthy human individuals. The trim removed 3 bases at V and 6 bases at J, leaving 8 bases unmatched. Germline lookup yields CDR1 SGHRS and CDR2 YFSETQ. This CDR3 contains 16 residues. The repertoire was sequenced with immunoSEQ multiplex PCR; TCRdb's copy has only in-frame clones and lacks some. This table has roughly 500,000 clones, 81% appearing once. V and J are TRBV5-1 and TRBJ2-7; 14 bases agree with TRBD2. Sequencing used PBMCs. This TCR was recovered from a woman aged 40 to 50 in good health. Some clones in this sample may be carry-over from other donors' samples. The CDR3 sequence is CASSYLGLAGGGEQYF. The CDR3, as DNA: TGCGCCAGCAGCTATCTCGGACTAGCGGGAGGAGGCGAGCAGTACTTC.